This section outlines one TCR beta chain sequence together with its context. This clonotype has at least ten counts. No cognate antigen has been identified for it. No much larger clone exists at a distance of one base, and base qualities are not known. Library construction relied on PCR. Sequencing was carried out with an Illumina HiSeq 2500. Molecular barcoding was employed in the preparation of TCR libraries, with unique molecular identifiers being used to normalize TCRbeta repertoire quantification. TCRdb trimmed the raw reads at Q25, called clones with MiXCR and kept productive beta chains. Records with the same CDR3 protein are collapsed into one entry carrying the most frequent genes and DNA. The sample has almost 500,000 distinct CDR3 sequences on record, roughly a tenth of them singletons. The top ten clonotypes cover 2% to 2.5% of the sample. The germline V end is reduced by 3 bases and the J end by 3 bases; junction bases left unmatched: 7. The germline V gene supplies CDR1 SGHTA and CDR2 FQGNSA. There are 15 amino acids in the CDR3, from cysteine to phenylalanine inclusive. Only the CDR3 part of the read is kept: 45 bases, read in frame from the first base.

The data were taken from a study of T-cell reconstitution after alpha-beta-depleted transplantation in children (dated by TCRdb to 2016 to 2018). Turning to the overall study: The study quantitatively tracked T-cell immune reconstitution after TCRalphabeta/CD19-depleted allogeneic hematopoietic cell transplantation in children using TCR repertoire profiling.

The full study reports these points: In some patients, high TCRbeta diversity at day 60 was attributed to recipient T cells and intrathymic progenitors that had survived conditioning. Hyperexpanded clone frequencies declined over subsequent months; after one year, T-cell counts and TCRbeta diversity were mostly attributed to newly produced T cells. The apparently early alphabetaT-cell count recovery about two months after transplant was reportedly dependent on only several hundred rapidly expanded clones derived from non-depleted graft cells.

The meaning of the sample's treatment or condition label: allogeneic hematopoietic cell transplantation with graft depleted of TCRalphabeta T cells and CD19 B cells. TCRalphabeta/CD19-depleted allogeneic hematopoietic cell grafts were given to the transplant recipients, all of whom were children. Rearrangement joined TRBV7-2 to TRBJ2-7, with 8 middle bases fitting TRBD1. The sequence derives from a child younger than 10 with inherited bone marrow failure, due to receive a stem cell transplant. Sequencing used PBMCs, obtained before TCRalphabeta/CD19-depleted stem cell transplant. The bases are TGTGCCAGCAGCTTGGTTCGGGACAGGCTCTACGAGCAGTACTTC. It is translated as CASSLVRDRLYEQYF.